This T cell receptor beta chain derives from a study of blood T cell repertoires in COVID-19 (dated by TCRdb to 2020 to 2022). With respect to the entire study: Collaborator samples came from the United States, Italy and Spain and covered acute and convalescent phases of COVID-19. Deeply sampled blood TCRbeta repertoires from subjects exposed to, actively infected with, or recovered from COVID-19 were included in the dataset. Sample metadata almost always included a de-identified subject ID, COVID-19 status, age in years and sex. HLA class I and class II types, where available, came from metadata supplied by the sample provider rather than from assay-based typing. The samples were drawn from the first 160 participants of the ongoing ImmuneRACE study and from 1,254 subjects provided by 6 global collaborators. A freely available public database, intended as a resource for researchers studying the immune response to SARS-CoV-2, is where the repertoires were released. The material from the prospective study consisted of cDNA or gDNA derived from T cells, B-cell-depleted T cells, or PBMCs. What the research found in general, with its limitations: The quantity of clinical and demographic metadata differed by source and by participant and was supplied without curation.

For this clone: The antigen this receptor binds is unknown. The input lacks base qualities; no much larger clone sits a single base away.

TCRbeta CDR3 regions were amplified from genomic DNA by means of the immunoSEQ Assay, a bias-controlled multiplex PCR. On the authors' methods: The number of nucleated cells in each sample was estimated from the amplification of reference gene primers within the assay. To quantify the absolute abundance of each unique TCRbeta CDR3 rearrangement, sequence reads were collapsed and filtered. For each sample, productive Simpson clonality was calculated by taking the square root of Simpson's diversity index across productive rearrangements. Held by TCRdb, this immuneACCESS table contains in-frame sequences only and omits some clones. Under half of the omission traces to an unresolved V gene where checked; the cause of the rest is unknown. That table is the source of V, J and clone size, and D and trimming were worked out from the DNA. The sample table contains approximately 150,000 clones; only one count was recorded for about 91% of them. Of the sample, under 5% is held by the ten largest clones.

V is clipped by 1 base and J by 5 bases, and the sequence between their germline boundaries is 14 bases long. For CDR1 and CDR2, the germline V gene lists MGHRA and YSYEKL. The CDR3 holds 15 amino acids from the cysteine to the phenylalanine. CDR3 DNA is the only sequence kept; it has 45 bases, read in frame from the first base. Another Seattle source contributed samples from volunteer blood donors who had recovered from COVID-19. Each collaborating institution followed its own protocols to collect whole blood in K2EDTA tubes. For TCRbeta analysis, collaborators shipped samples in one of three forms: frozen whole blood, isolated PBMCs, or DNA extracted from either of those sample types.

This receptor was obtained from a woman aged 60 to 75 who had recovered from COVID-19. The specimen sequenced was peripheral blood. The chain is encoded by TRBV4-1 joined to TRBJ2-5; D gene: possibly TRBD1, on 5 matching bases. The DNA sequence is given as TGCGCCAGCAGCCAAGTGGGGCTTTCGCTGGAGACCCAGTACTTC. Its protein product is CASSQVGLSLETQYF.